Sequencing of this T cell receptor (beta chain) was carried out in a study of tumor-infiltrating lymphocytes in localized non-small cell lung cancer. Study information: Resected tumor was paired with non-adjacent uninvolved lung from the same patient. Whole-study findings and limits: Different pieces of the same tissue were used for each assay.

This clone is medium-sized. Its specificity is unknown. The method was immunoSEQ multiplex PCR; TCRdb's version includes in-frame clones alone and lacks a portion of them. The sample shows some 6,800 clones, more than 55% of them seen only once. Between the trimmed V and J ends, which lost 5 bases and 12 bases, there was a span of 22 bases. Germline loops: CDR1 SGHVS, CDR2 FQNEAQ. The CDR3 is made up of 14 amino acids. The J gene is TRBJ1-2, the V gene TRBV7-8; D call uncertain. This receptor was identified in a human donor with non-small cell lung cancer. Source material: uninvolved lung tissue not adjacent to the tumor. The CDR3 DNA follows: TGTGCCAGCAGCCCAGACCTCCAACCCGTAAGAAACACCTTC. It codes for CASSPDLQPVRNTF.